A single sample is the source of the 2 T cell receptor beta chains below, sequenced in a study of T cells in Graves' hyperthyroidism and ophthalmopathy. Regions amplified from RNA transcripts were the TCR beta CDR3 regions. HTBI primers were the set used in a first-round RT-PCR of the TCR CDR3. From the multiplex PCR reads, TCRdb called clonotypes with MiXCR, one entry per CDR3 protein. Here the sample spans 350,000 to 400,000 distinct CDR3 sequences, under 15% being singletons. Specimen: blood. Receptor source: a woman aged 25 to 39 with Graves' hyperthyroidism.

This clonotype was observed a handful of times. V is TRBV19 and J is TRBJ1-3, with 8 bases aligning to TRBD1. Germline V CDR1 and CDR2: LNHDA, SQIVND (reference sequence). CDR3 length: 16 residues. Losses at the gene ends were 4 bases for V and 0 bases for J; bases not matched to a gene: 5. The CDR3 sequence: CASSTFRGHSGNTIYF. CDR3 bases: TGTGCCAGTAGTACGTTCAGGGGGCACTCTGGAAACACCATATATTTT.

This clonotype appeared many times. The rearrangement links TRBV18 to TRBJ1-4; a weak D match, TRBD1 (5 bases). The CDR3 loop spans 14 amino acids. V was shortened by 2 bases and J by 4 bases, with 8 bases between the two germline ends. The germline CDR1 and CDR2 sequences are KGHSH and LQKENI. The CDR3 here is CASSPIRDNEKLFF. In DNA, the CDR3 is TGTGCCAGCTCACCAATCAGGGATAATGAAAAACTGTTTTTT.